These 21 T cell receptor beta chains originate from one sample sequenced in a study of T cell responses to AZD1222 COVID-19 vaccine (dated by TCRdb to the early 2020s). Library creation used the immunoSEQ multiplex PCR assay. The table was pulled from immuneACCESS by TCRdb, which kept in-frame rearrangements only. Such tables lose some clones; where checked, under half of the loss comes from unresolved V genes, and the rest has no known cause. The sample includes roughly 150,000 clones, with 87% observed a single time. 1.1% of the sample is held by the ten biggest clonotypes. The meaning of the sample's time point label: about 28 days (+/-7) after the second vaccine dose. Material: peripheral blood, obtained 28 days after the second AZD1222 dose. These receptors all come from an adult who received the AZD1222 COVID-19 vaccine.

This chain joins TRBV11-3 and TRBJ1-1; no clear D gene. The CDR3 is 12 residues long. CDR1 SGHNT and CDR2 YENEEA come from the germline V gene. The germline V and J ends were trimmed by 11 bases and 1 base, with 11 bases remaining between them. The CDR3 nucleotides are TGTGCCTCTTCGTCGGGGAACACTGAAGCTTTCTTT. This translates into CASSSGNTEAFF.

The chain recombines TRBV5-4 with TRBJ2-5, with TRBD2 matching over 7 bases. The CDR3 is made up of 17 amino acids. J lost 0 bases, V lost 4 bases, and 12 bases had no gene match. Germline V lookup: CDR1 SGHNT, CDR2 YYREEE (reference sequence). As DNA, the CDR3 is TGTGCCAGCAGCACCCCTCGGTCGGGACTATACCAAGAGACCCAGTACTTC. It translates to CASSTPRSGLYQETQYF.

Here the CDR3 reads CASRRQDPEQYF. The CDR3 DNA is TGTGCCAGCAGACGACAGGATCCCGAGCAGTACTTC. The chain links TRBV2 to TRBJ2-7; D perhaps matches TRBD1 (6 bases). V lost 6 bases and J 6 bases, leaving 12 bases between the germline ends. Looked up from germline, CDR1 is SNHLY and CDR2 is FYNNEI. The CDR3 is 12 residues long.

The chain combines TRBV6-5 with TRBJ2-7, with a weak D call TRBD1 (5 bases). Germline lookup yields CDR1 MNHEY and CDR2 SVGAGI. CDR3 length equals 15 residues. V shed 2 bases and J shed 0 bases, with 11 bases lying between them. For the CDR3, the DNA is TGTGCCAGCAGTTACAGGCAGACAGTCTCCTACGAGCAGTACTTC. This gives the protein CASSYRQTVSYEQYF.

The chain has TRBV2 and TRBJ1-1; no clear D gene. Per the germline V gene, CDR1 is SNHLY and CDR2 is FYNNEI. The CDR3 runs 13 residues. The ends were cut back, 0 bases at V and 10 bases at J, with 12 bases in the middle. CDR3: CASSEATILGAFF. In DNA form, the CDR3 reads TGTGCCAGCAGTGAAGCTACCATTCTAGGAGCTTTCTTT.

J is TRBJ1-6 and V is TRBV6-5; 7 nucleotides line up with TRBD1. V trimming: 5 bases; J trimming: 7 bases; junction bases outside the gene matches: 8. CDR1 MNHEY and CDR2 SVGAGI come from the germline V gene. The CDR3 extends over 15 amino acids. CDR3 region: CASSRQGALNSPLHF. As DNA, the CDR3 is TGTGCCAGCAGTAGACAGGGCGCCCTGAATTCACCCCTCCACTTT.

This clone turned up a few times. The V call is TRBV7-2, the J call TRBJ2-1; 8 bases are a match to TRBD2. In germline, CDR1 is SGHTA, CDR2 FQGNSA. The V and J ends lost 6 bases and 8 bases, in that order; junction bases with no gene match: 6. This CDR3 comprises 13 residues. CDR3 protein: CASRLADVDEQFF. CDR3 coding DNA: TGTGCCAGCAGACTAGCGGATGTAGATGAGCAGTTCTTC.

The genes are TRBV5-4 and TRBJ2-5, with 8 bases aligning to TRBD2. With 4 bases clipped from V and 4 bases from J, the junction kept 3 bases outside the gene matches. CDR1 is SGHNT, CDR2 YYREEE, per germline (reference sequence). The CDR3 contains 13 residues. CDR3 DNA sequence: TGTGCCAGCAGCATTGGACTAGCAGAGACCCAGTACTTC. Translated: CASSIGLAETQYF.

The chain recombines TRBV5-8 with TRBJ1-1; D remains unclear. V was clipped by 0 bases and J by 4 bases, with 4 bases between them. CDR3 size: 12 residues. Germline-derived CDR1 and CDR2 are SGHTS and YDEGEE. CDR3 amino acids: CASSLDGTEAFF. CDR3 DNA sequence: TGTGCCAGCAGCTTGGACGGCACTGAAGCTTTCTTT.

The V call is TRBV6-5, the J call TRBJ1-1, with a possible D match to TRBD1 (5 bases). Per the germline V gene, CDR1 is MNHEY and CDR2 is SVGAGI. The CDR3 sequence is 13 residues long. The CDR3 coding sequence is TGTGTTAGTGCGGGGGTACCTGAGGCTGAAGCTTTCTTT. Translation gives CVSAGVPEAEAFF.

In the case of this clone: Other DNA sequences in the same sample also yield this CDR3. The gene calls are TRBV18 and TRBJ1-4; possible D gene TRBD1, 6 bases. CDR3 length: 13 amino acids. Germline V gives CDR1 KGHSH, CDR2 LQKENI. V dropped 3 bases and J dropped 8 bases, with 10 bases sitting between them. CDR3 coding DNA: TGTGCCAGCTCACCGGACAGAAACGAAAAACTGTTTTTT. It yields the protein CASSPDRNEKLFF.

The chain carries TRBV7-9 and TRBJ1-1, with TRBD1 identical over 7 bases. Germline lookup yields CDR1 SEHNR and CDR2 FQNEAQ (reference sequence). The CDR3 totals 14 residues. The V gene end was trimmed by 5 bases and the J gene end by 5 bases; junction bases not matched to a gene: 8. The CDR3 reads CASSPNRGGTEAFF. The DNA for the CDR3 is TGTGCCAGCAGCCCCAACAGGGGAGGAACTGAAGCTTTCTTT.

This rearrangement joins TRBV2 to TRBJ1-2, with 7 bases lining up with TRBD1. Trimming cost V 6 bases and J 2 bases; bases outside gene matches: 3. The CDR3 runs to 13 residues. The V gene's germline CDR1 is SNHLY and CDR2 FYNNEI. CDR3 sequence reads: CASSKDRNYGYTF. In nucleotides, the CDR3 is TGTGCCAGCAGCAAGGACAGGAACTATGGCTACACCTTC. The entire variable domain, with the rest obtained from reference TRBV2 and TRBJ1-2, is as follows: EPEVTQTPSHQVTQMGQEVILRCVPISNHLYFYWYRQILGQKVEFLVSFYNNEISEKSEIFDDQFSVERPDGSNFTLKIRSTKLEDSAMYFCASSKDRNYGYTFGSGTRLTVV.

This clone was recorded a few times. The chain has TRBV6-5 and TRBJ1-5, with D possibly matching TRBD1 (5 bases). Germline V CDR1 and CDR2: MNHEY, SVGAGI. V lost 7 bases to trimming and J lost 2 bases, with 12 bases between them. The CDR3 has 14 residues. The CDR3 DNA sequence: TGTGCCAGCAATTATCGGGGGGGCAATCAGCCCCAGCATTTT. Translated: CASNYRGGNQPQHF.

The V and J genes are TRBV27 and TRBJ2-7; 7 nucleotides agree with TRBD1. CDR1 and CDR2 from the germline V gene are MNHEY and SMNVEV (reference sequence). V was pared by 4 bases and J by 3 bases, with 3 bases of the junction left unmatched. The CDR3 has 13 residues. CDR3 DNA: TGTGCCAGCAGTTCAGGACAGGTCTACGAGCAGTACTTC. Translated: CASSSGQVYEQYF.

The chain couples TRBV6-1 to TRBJ1-1, with TRBD1 matching over 7 bases. Trimming took 3 bases from V and 0 from J; bases not matched to a gene: 4. The CDR3 extends over 15 amino acids. Germline V gene lookup returns CDR1 MNHNS and CDR2 SASEGT. CDR3 sequence (DNA): TGTGCCAGCAGTGACCCGGGACAGTTGAACACTGAAGCTTTCTTT. Its translation is CASSDPGQLNTEAFF.

The J gene is TRBJ1-1, the V gene TRBV19, with TRBD1 matching over 7 bases. The germline V gene encodes CDR1 LNHDA and CDR2 SQIVND (reference sequence). There are 16 residues in the CDR3. V shed 0 bases, J shed 1 base, and the junction held 5 bases outside the gene matches. CDR3 in amino acids: CASSIEGDSPNTEAFF. The DNA for the CDR3 is TGTGCCAGTAGTATAGAGGGGGACAGCCCGAACACTGAAGCTTTCTTT.

The rearrangement joins TRBV6-5 to TRBJ1-5; 8 bases are shared with TRBD1. The CDR3 is made up of 15 amino acids. After removal of 0 bases from V and 5 bases from J, the junction contained 3 bases not matched to a gene. Germline CDR1 is MNHEY and CDR2 is SVGAGI. The CDR3 bases are TGTGCCAGCAGTTACTCGCCAGGGGGCCATCAGCCCCAGCATTTT. The encoded protein is CASSYSPGGHQPQHF.

V gene TRBV7-9 combines with J gene TRBJ2-2; 9 bases agree with TRBD2. Per the germline V gene, CDR1 is SEHNR and CDR2 is FQNEAQ (reference sequence). V trimming: 6 bases; J trimming: 3 bases; junction bases outside the gene matches: 14. The CDR3 covers 18 residues. The CDR3 loop reads CASRPAVAGALDTGELFF. In DNA form, the CDR3 reads TGTGCCAGCAGACCCGCGGTAGCGGGGGCATTGGACACCGGGGAGCTGTTTTTT.

The rearrangement links TRBV5-6 to TRBJ1-1; no clear D gene. Germline V gene sequence: CDR1 SGHDT, CDR2 YYEEEE. The CDR3 spans 16 residues. Trimming removed 3 bases at V and 3 bases at J, with 18 bases between. The CDR3 nucleotides are TGTGCCAGCAGCTGGGGTGTTGAGGCGGGAGACACTGAAGCTTTCTTT. Translated: CASSWGVEAGDTEAFF.

This chain joins TRBV19 and TRBJ1-1; TRBD1 matches 9 bases. CDR1 is LNHDA, CDR2 SQIVND, per germline (reference sequence). V gave up 8 bases and J gave up 5 bases; unmatched junction bases: 6. The CDR3 has 13 residues. The CDR3 reads CASVTGGRTEAFF. The CDR3 DNA reads TGTGCCAGTGTCACAGGGGGCAGGACTGAAGCTTTCTTT.